This T cell receptor (beta chain) was sequenced during a study of beta chain features in type 1 diabetes. Germline-derived CDR1 and CDR2 are SGHRS and YFSETQ. V dropped 4 bases and J dropped 9 bases, with 17 bases sitting between them. The CDR3 loop spans 14 amino acids. Notes on this clone: As yet, its antigen is unknown.

What was sequenced were expressed TCRB transcripts, since all of the isolated RNA had been reverse transcribed. Sequencing used immunoSEQ multiplex PCR; TCRdb keeps in-frame clones, though not all of them. The sample consists of about 30,000 clones, 45% to 65% of them appearing once. Study outcomes and limitations: Significant though moderate, a shortening of TCRB CDR3s appeared in all four CD4+ subsets of Type 1 diabetes patients. cDNA-based reads could over-represent cells with high TCR expression. More deletions and fewer insertions at VDJ junctions were found in patients with type 1 diabetes.

Sorting of CD4+ naive, central memory, regulatory and stem cell-like memory cells was performed via CD45RO/CCR7/CD25/CD127/CD95/CD27. V is TRBV5-1 and J is TRBJ2-1; maybe TRBD2 (6 bases). Material for sequencing was Tregs from blood. The source of this sequence is a woman under 30 with type 1 diabetes. As DNA, the CDR3 is TGCGCCAGCAGCGACCAGGGAGGAGAGTTTGAGCAGTTCTTC. Translation: CASSDQGGEFEQFF.